This entry concerns a single T cell receptor (beta chain). The antigen remains undetermined. These data belong to a study of T cell repertoires in cytomegalovirus infection. About the study: As its CMV epitopes, the study selected recently identified HLA-C-restricted and well-studied HLA-B-restricted targets. CMV infection plus the matching HLA type was flagged by public TCR beta signatures.

General study findings and limits: Pooled public TCR beta family frequency picked out CMV carriers with the relevant HLA. HLA-C-restricted CMV-specific TCR beta clonotypes were dominant in the ex vivo response.

TCRdb re-derived calls from the reads in MiXCR, one entry per CDR3 protein. In the table there are approximately 730,000 distinct CDR3 sequences, around a third of which are singletons. Germline CDR1 reads SNHLY; CDR2 reads FYNNEI. The CDR3 is 15 amino acids. V lost 2 bases and J 7 bases, leaving 12 bases between the germline ends. This chain connects TRBV2 to TRBJ1-6; no clear D. Sequences were derived from cultured PBMCs, sampled from culture after CMV antigen stimulation. The sequence was obtained from a human donor in good health (CMV status not recorded). Some clones in this sample may be carry-over from other donors' samples. The CDR3 DNA follows: TGTGCCAGCAGTGAACTTCGGGCGGGGAATTCACCCCTCCACTTT. Protein: CASSELRAGNSPLHF.